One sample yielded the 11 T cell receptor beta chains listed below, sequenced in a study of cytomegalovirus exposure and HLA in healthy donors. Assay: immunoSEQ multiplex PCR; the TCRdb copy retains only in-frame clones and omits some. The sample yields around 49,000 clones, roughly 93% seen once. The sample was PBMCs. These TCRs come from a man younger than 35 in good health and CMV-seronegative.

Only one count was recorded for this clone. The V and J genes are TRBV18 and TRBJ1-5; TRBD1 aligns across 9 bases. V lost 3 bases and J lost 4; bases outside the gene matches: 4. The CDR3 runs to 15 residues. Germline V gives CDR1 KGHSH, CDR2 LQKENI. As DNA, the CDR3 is TGTGCCAGCTCACCCTCGACAGGGGGAAATCAGCCCCAGCATTTT. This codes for CASSPSTGGNQPQHF.

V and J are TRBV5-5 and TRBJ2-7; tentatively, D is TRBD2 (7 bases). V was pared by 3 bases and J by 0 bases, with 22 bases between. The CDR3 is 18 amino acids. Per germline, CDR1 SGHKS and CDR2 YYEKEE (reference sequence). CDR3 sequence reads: CASSYSGGWSATSYEQYF. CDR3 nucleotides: TGTGCCAGCAGCTATTCGGGGGGCTGGAGCGCTACCTCCTACGAGCAGTACTTC.

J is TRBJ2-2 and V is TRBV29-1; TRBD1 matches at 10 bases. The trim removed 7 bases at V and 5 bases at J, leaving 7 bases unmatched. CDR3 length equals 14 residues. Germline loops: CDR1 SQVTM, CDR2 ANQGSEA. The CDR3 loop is CSAEDRGTTGELFF. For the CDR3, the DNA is TGCAGCGCTGAGGACAGGGGGACAACCGGGGAGCTGTTTTTT.

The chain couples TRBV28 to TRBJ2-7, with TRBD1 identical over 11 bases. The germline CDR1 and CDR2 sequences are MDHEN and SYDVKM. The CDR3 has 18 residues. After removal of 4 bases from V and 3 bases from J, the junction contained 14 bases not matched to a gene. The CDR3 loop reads CASSSPPTGQGAYYEQYF. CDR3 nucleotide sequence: TGTGCCAGCAGTTCCCCCCCCACCGGACAGGGGGCCTACTACGAGCAGTACTTC.

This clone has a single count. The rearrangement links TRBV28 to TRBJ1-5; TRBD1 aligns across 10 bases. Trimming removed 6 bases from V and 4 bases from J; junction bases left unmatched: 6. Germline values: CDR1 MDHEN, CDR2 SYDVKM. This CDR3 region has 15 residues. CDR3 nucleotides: TGTGCCAGCAGGCCCAGGACAGGGGGAAATCAGCCCCAGCATTTT. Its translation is CASRPRTGGNQPQHF. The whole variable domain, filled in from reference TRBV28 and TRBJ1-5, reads DVKVTQSSRYLVKRTGEKVFLECVQDMDHENMFWYRQDPGLGLRLIYFSYDVKMKEKGDIPEGYSVSREKKERFSLILESASTNQTSMYLCASRPRTGGNQPQHFGDGTRLSIL.

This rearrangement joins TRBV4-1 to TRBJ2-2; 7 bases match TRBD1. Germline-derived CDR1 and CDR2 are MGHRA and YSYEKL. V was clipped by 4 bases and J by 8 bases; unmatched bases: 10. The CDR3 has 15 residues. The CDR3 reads CASSLPGGPAGELFF. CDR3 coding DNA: TGCGCCAGCAGCCTTCCAGGGGGACCGGCGGGGGAGCTGTTTTTT.

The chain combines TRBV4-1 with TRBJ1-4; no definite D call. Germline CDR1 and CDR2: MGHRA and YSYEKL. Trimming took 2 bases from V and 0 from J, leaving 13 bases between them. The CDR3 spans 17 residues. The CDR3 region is CASSQPERRTTNEKLFF. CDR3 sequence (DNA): TGCGCCAGCAGCCAACCCGAGAGGAGGACAACTAATGAAAAACTGTTTTTT.

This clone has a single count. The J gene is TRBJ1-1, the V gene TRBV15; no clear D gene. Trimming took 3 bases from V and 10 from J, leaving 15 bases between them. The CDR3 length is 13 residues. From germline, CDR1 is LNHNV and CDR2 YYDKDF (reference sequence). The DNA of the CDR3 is TGTGCCACCAGCAGGTTAAGTGGGTCGGGAGCTTTCTTT. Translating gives CATSRLSGSGAFF. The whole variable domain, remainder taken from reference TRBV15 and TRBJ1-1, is DAMVIQNPRYQVTQFGKPVTLSCSQTLNHNVMYWYQQKSSQAPKLLFHYYDKDFNNEADTPDNFQSRRPNTSFCFLDIRSPGLGDTAMYLCATSRLSGSGAFFGQGTRLTVV.

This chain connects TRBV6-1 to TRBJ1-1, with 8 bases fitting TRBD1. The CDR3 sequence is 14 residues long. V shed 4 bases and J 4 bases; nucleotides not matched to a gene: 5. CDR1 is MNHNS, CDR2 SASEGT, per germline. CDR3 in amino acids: CASSGAGGITEAFF. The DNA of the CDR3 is TGTGCCAGCAGTGGGGCAGGGGGCATCACTGAAGCTTTCTTT.

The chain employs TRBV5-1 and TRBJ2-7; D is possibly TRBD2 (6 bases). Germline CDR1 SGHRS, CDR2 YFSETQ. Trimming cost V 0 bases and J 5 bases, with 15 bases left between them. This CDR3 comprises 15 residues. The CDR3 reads CASSLGTGVYHEQYF. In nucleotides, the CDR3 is TGCGCCAGCAGCTTGGGTACGGGAGTTTACCACGAGCAGTACTTC. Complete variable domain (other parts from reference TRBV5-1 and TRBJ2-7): KAGVTQTPRYLIKTRGQQVTLSCSPISGHRSVSWYQQTPGQGLQFLFEYFSETQRNKGNFPGRFSGRQFSNSRSEMNVSTLELGDSALYLCASSLGTGVYHEQYFGPGTRLTVT.

CDR3 coding DNA: TGTGCCAGCAGCTTAATCAGGGAAACAGGTGGGGCCAACGTCCTGACTTTC. Its protein is CASSLIRETGGANVLTF. The V gene is TRBV7-9, the J gene TRBJ2-6; a weak D match, TRBD1 (5 bases). The V end lost 2 bases, the J end lost 3 bases, and 14 bases lay between the germline ends. This CDR3 comprises 17 residues. Germline values: CDR1 SEHNR, CDR2 FQNEAQ (reference sequence).